One T cell receptor (beta chain) is described in this entry. TCRdb fed the 5' RACE reads into MiXCR, producing one record per CDR3 protein. The table records some 45,000 distinct CDR3 sequences, 25% to 30% of them present only once. This receptor was obtained from a female donor with breast cancer. Sequencing was done on a sample of naive CD4+ T cells sorted from blood. Subset denoted: naive CD4+ T cells, CD4+CD45RA+CD25-.

The CDR3 DNA is TGTGCCAGCAGTGGTTTCGGGGCCTATGAAAAACTGTTTTTT. The encoded protein is CASSGFGAYEKLFF. The chain is built from TRBV6-1 and TRBJ1-4; a possible D gene is TRBD1 (5 bases). Trimming left V 4 bases short and J 6 bases short, with 12 bases between. The germline CDR1 and CDR2 sequences are MNHNS and SASEGT. The CDR3 sequence is 14 residues long.